A selection of T cell receptor beta chains follows, all from one sample in a study of monozygotic twins with inflammatory bowel disease. TCRdb reanalyzed the 5' RACE reads and collapses them to one entry per CDR3 protein, without DNA. This sample carries around 210,000 distinct CDR3 sequences, with roughly 7.7% going to the ten biggest clones. The sample taken for sequencing was blood. These receptor sequences come from a human donor with ulcerative colitis or Crohn's disease, or a healthy co-twin of an affected twin (not recorded which). The CDR3 runs from the conserved cysteine through the conserved F or W.

v_call,cdr3_length,j_call,cdr3_aa
TRBV20-1,14,TRBJ2-1,CSAPRSSGSNEQFF
TRBV30,15,TRBJ1-1,CAWTTLTGRNTEAFF
TRBV4-2,17,TRBJ1-2,CASSQESLRAVNYGYTF
TRBV7-6,14,TRBJ2-7,CASSLVPRGPEQYF
TRBV6-2/TRBV6-3,16,TRBJ2-1,CASSYSHGSGYNEQFF
TRBV28,15,TRBJ2-1,CASSSPAGTYNEQFF
TRBV7-9,16,TRBJ1-6,CASSSQTQGANSPLHF
TRBV6-1,16,TRBJ1-2,CASSKHSVGTAAGYTF
TRBV12-3/TRBV12-4,13,TRBJ1-2,CASSLRRNYGYTF
TRBV7-9,12,TRBJ2-3,CASSFSSDTQYF